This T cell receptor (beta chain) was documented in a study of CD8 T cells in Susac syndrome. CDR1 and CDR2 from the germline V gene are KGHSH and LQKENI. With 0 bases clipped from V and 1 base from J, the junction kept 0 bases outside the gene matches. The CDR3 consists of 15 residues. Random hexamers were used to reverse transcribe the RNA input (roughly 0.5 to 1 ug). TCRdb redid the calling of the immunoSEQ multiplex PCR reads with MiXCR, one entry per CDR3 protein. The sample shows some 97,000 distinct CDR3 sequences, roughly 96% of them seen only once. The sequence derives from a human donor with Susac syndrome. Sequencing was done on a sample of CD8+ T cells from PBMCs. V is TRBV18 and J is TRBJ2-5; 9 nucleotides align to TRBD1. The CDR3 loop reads CASSPPGQGQETQYF. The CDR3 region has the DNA TGTGCCAGCTCACCACCGGGACAGGGCCAAGAGACCCAGTACTTC.